The entry below gives a single TCR beta chain sequence along with its context. Its antigen is as yet unknown. The data were produced by immunoSEQ multiplex PCR, yet TCRdb's version contains in-frame clones alone and is incomplete. Of fewer than 250,000 clones in the sample, under 95% were seen once. The entry originates in a study of T cell responses to AZD1222 COVID-19 vaccine. Findings and caveats of the study: Unmutated variant regions reportedly attract nearly half of all spike-specific TCRs. Vaccination with two AZD1222 doses was followed by a rise in Spike-specific TCR breadth and depth. There were vaccine-associated CD4 TCRs across spike, dominant at 160-218 and 743-854. Seropositive AZD1222 recipients at baseline numbered only five or six.

Deletions cut 6 bases from V and 3 bases from J, with 11 bases between. The CDR3 is 13 amino acids. Germline CDR1 and CDR2: MNHEY and SVGAGI. The receptor was isolated from an adult in good health. The source material was peripheral blood, sampled on day 0 of MenACWY control vaccination. The chain is built from TRBV6-5 and TRBJ1-2, with TRBD1 as a possible D gene (6 bases). The CDR3, as DNA: TGTGCCAGCAGCCGACAGGAACACTATGGCTACACCTTC. Translated, it gives CASSRQEHYGYTF.